The rows below give T cell receptor beta chains drawn from one sample of a study of beta chain features in type 1 diabetes. Assay: immunoSEQ multiplex PCR; the TCRdb copy retains only in-frame clones and omits some. The sample consists of hundreds of thousands of clones, about 30% of them appearing once. The sample comprised naive CD4+ T cells from blood. These receptors all stem from a man aged 18 to 29 in good health. Both conserved end residues are part of each CDR3. Each record gives: clone size, V gene, J gene, D gene, CDR3 protein, CDR3 DNA. A D gene is named only where the DNA matches it firmly. Part of the rows lack a size; the others show once, few, many or a class for expanded clones.

>few|TRBV7-9|TRBJ1-1|-
CASSLEGEAFF
TGTGCCAGCAGCTTGGAAGGGGAGGCTTTCTTT
>-|TRBV7-9|TRBJ1-1|-
CASSPRGVEAFF
TGTGCCAGCAGCCCAAGGGGGGTTGAAGCTTTCTTT
>-|TRBV30|TRBJ1-1|-
CAWRSIVNTEAFF
TGTGCCTGGAGAAGTATCGTGAACACTGAAGCTTTCTTT
>-|TRBV29-1|TRBJ2-7|-
CSVGSLNWRDGQYF
TGCAGCGTTGGTTCCCTAAATTGGAGGGACGGGCAGTACTTC
>-|TRBV29-1|TRBJ2-7|TRBD2
CSVLAGGSNEQYF
TGCAGCGTACTAGCGGGAGGTTCCAACGAGCAGTACTTC
>-|TRBV2|TRBJ2-7|TRBD1
CASSDPGTVAYEQYF
TGTGCCAGCAGTGATCCGGGGACAGTAGCCTACGAGCAGTACTTC
>-|TRBV14|TRBJ2-5|TRBD2
CASSPVLAGVETQYF
TGTGCCAGCAGCCCCGTACTAGCGGGAGTTGAGACCCAGTACTTC
>-|TRBV6-6|TRBJ2-1|TRBD1
CASRTAGGDYNEQFF
TGTGCCAGCAGAACCGCAGGGGGCGACTACAATGAGCAGTTCTTC
>-|TRBV4-2|TRBJ2-7|-
CASSRQGGGSYEQYF
TGTGCCAGCAGCCGGCAGGGGGGCGGGTCCTACGAGCAGTACTTC
>few|TRBV7-8|TRBJ2-7|-
CASSFGSGAAPYEQYF
TGTGCCAGCAGCTTTGGTAGCGGAGCCGCCCCCTACGAGCAGTACTTC
>-|TRBV30|TRBJ2-1|-
CAWSVYNEQFF
TGTGCCTGGAGTGTTTACAATGAGCAGTTCTTC
>-|TRBV30|TRBJ1-5|TRBD1
CAWSGTGGPYSNQPQHF
TGTGCCTGGTCCGGGACAGGGGGCCCTTATAGCAATCAGCCCCAGCATTTT
>few|TRBV6-5|TRBJ2-3|TRBD2
CASSYREGSTDTQYF
TGTGCCAGCAGTTACCGGGAGGGGAGCACAGATACGCAGTATTTT
>few|TRBV29-1|TRBJ2-5|-
CSVEDPGETQYF
TGCAGCGTTGAAGATCCGGGGGAGACCCAGTACTTC